This T cell receptor beta chain was documented in a study of blood T cell repertoires in COVID-19. The wider study: Donors in the United States, Italy and Spain gave samples during acute or convalescent COVID-19. PBMCs, B-cell-depleted T cells, or T cells were the source of the cDNA or gDNA that made up the material.

The germline CDR1 and CDR2 sequences are SGHRS and YFSETQ. This CDR3 has 16 amino acids. V was pared by 3 bases and J by 0 bases, with 15 bases between. The data were produced by immunoSEQ multiplex PCR, yet TCRdb's version contains in-frame clones alone and is incomplete. Of nearly 250,000 clones in the sample, around 89% were seen once. The genes are TRBV5-1 and TRBJ1-2; D not certain. Sequencing input: PBMCs or T cells enriched from blood (not recorded which). This clonotype was sampled from a man aged 50-60 years who had been exposed to COVID-19. The CDR3 bases are TGCGCCAGCAGCTCTGGGGAGGGAACGCCTAACTATGGCTACACCTTC. It specifies CASSSGEGTPNYGYTF.